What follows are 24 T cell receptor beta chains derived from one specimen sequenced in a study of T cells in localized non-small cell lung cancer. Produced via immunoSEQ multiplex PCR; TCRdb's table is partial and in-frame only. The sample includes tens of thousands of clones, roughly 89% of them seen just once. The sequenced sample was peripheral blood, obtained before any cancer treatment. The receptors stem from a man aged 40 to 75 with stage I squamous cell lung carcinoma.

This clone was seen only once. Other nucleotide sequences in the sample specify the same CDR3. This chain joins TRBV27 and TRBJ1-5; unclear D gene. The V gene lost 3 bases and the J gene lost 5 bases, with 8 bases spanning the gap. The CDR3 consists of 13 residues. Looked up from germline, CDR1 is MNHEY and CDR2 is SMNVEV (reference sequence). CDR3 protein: CASSLDRDQPQHF. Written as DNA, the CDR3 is TGTGCCAGCAGTTTGGACCGTGATCAGCCCCAGCATTTT.

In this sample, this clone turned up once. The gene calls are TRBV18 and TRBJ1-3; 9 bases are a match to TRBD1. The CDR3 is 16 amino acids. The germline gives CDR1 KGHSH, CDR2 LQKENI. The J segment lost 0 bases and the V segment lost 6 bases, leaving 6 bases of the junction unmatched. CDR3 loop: CASSLGQGNSGNTIYF. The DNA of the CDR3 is TGTGCCAGCTCCCTCGGACAGGGGAACTCTGGAAACACCATATATTTT. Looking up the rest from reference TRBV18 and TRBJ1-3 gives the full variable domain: NAGVMQNPRHLVRRRGQEARLRCSPMKGHSHVYWYRQLPEEGLKFMVYLQKENIIDESGMPKERFSAEFPKEGPSILRIQQVVRGDSAAYFCASSLGQGNSGNTIYFGEGSWLTVV.

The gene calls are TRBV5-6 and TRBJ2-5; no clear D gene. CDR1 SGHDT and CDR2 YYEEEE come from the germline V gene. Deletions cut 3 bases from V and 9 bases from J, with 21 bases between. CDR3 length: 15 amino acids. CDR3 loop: CASSSPSVSVQAQYF. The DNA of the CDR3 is TGTGCCAGCAGCTCACCCTCCGTCTCCGTCCAGGCCCAGTACTTC. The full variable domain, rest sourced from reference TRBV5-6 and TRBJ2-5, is DAGVTQSPTHLIKTRGQQVTLRCSPKSGHDTVSWYQQALGQGPQFIFQYYEEEERQRGNFPDRFSGHQFPNYSSELNVNALLLGDSALYLCASSSPSVSVQAQYFGPGTRLLVL.

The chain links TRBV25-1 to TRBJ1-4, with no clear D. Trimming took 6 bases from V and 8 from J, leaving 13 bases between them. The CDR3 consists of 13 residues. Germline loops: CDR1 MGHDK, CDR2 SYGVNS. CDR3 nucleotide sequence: TGTGCCAGCAGCGCTTCCAAAGTCGAAAAACTGTTTTTT. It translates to CASSASKVEKLFF. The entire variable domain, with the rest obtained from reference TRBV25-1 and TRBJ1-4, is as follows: EADIYQTPRYLVIGTGKKITLECSQTMGHDKMYWYQQDPGMELHLIHYSYGVNSTEKGDLSSESTVSRIRTEHFPLTLESARPSHTSQYLCASSASKVEKLFFGSGTQLSVL.

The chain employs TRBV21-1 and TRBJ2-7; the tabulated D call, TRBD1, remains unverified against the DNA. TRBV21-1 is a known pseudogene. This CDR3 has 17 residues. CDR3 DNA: TGTGCCAGCAGCAAAGCGCCCCCGGCAGGGCTACCCTACGAGCAGTACTTC. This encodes CASSKAPPAGLPYEQYF.

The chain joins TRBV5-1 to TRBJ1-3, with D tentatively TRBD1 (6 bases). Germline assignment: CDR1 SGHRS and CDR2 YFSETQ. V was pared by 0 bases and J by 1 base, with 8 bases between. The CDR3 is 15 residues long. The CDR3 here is CASSLDTGSGNTIYF. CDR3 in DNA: TGCGCCAGCAGCTTGGACACAGGGTCTGGAAACACCATATATTTT.

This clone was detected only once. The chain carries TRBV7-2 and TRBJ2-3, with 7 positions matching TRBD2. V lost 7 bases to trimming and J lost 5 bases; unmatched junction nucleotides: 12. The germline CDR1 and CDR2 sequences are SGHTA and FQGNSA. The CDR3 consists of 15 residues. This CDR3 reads CASMLRGVAKDTQYF. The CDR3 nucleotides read TGTGCCAGCATGCTTCGGGGGGTAGCAAAAGATACGCAGTATTTT.

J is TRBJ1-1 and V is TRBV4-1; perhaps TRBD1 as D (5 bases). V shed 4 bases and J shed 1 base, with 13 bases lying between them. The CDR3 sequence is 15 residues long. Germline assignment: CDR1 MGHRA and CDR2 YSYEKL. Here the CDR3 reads CASSRQSRGNTEAFF. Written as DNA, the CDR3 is TGCGCCAGCAGCCGACAATCAAGGGGGAACACTGAAGCTTTCTTT.

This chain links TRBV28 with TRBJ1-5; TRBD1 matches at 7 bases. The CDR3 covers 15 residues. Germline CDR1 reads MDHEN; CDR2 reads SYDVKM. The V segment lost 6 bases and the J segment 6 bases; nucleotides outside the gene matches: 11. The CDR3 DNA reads TGTGCCAGCAGACCGGTACAGGGGAGAACTCAGCCCCAGCATTTT. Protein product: CASRPVQGRTQPQHF.

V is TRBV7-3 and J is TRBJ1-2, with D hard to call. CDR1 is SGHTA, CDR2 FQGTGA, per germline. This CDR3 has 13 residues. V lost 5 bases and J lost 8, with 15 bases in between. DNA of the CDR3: TGTGCCAGCAGCCCGGGTGGTGGCGGGGGCTACACCTTC. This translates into CASSPGGGGGYTF. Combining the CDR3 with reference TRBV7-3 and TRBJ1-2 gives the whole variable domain GAGVSQTPSNKVTEKGKYVELRCDPISGHTALYWYRQSLGQGPEFLIYFQGTGAADDSGLPNDRFFAVRPEGSVSTLKIQRTERGDSAVYLCASSPGGGGGYTFGSGTRLTVV.

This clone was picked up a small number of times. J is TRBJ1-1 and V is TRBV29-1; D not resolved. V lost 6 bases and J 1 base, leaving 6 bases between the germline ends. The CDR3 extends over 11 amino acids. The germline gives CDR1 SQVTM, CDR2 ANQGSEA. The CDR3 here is CSVVKNTEAFF. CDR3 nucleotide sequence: TGCAGCGTAGTAAAGAACACTGAAGCTTTCTTT. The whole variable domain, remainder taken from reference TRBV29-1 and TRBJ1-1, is SAVISQKPSRDICQRGTSLTIQCQVDSQVTMMFWYRQQPGQSLTLIATANQGSEATYESGFVIDKFPISRPNLTFSTLTVSNMSPEDSSIYLCSVVKNTEAFFGQGTRLTVV.

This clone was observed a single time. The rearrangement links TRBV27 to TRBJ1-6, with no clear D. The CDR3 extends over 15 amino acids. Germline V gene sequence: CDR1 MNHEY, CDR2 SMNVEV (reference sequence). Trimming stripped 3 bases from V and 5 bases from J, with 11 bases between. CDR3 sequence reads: CASSLEGPNNSPLHF. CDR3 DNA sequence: TGTGCCAGCAGTTTGGAGGGCCCCAATAATTCACCCCTCCACTTT.

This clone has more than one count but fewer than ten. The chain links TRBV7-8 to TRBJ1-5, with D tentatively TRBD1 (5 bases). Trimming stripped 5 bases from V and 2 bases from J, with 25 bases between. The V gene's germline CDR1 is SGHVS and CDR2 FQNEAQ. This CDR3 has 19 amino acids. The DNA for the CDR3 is TGTGCCAGCAGCAACCGGGACCTCCTTGCGTTCGGAGGCAATCAGCCCCAGCATTTT. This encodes CASSNRDLLAFGGNQPQHF.

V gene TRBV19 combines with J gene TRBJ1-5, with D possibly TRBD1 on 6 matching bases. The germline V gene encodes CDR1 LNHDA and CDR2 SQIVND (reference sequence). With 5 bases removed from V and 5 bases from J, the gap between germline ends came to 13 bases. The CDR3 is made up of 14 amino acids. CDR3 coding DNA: TGTGCCAGTAGTCGACAGGTCGCGGATCAGCCCCAGCATTTT. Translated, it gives CASSRQVADQPQHF.

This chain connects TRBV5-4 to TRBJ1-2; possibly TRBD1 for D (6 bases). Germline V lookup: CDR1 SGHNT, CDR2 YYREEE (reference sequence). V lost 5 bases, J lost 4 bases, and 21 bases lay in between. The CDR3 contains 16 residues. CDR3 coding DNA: TGTGCCAGCAGTTACAGTTGGTGGCAGGGGATCTATGGCTACACCTTC. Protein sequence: CASSYSWWQGIYGYTF.

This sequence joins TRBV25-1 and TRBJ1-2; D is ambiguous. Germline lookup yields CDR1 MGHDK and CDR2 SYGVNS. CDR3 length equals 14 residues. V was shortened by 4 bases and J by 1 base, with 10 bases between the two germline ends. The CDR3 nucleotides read TGTGCCAGCAGTGCGACGGGTGGTAACTATGGCTACACCTTC. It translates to CASSATGGNYGYTF.

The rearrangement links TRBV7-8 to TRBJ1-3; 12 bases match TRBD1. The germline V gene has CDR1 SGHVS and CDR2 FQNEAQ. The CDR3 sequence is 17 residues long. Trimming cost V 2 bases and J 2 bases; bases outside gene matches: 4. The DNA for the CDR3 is TGTGCCAGCAGCTTATATCGGGACAGGGGGCCTGGAAACACCATATATTTT. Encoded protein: CASSLYRDRGPGNTIYF. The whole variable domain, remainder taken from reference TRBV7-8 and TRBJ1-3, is GAGVSQSPRYKVAKRGQDVALRCDPISGHVSLFWYQQALGQGPEFLTYFQNEAQLDKSGLPSDRFFAERPEGSVSTLKIQRTQQEDSAVYLCASSLYRDRGPGNTIYFGEGSWLTVV.

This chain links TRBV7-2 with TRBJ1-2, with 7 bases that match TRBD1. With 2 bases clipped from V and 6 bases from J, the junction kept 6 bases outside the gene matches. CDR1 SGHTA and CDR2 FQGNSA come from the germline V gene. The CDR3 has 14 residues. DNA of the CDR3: TGTGCCAGCAGCTTAAGGCAGGGGGGCGATGGCTACACCTTC. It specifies CASSLRQGGDGYTF.

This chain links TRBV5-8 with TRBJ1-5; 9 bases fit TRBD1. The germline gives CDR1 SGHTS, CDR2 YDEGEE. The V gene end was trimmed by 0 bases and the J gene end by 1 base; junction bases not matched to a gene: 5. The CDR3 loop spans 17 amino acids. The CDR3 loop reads CASSLAGTGRSNQPQHF. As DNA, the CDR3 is TGTGCCAGCAGCTTGGCCGGGACAGGGCGCAGCAATCAGCCCCAGCATTTT.

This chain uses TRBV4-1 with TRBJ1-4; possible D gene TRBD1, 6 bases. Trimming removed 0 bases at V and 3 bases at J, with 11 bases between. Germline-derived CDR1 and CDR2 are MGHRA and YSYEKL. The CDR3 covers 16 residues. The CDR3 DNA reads TGCGCCAGCAGCCAAGATCAGGCAGGGGCTAATGAAAAACTGTTTTTT. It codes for CASSQDQAGANEKLFF.

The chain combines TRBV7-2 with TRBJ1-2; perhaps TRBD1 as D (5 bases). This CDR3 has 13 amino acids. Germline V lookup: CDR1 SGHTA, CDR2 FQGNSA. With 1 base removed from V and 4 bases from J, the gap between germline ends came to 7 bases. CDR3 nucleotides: TGTGCCAGCAGCTTAGAGGGGACCTATGGCTACACCTTC. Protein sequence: CASSLEGTYGYTF.

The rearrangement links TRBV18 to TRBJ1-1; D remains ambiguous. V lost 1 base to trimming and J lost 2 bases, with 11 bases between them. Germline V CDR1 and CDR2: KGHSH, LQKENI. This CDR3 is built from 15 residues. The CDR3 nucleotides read TGTGCCAGCTCACCACTGGAGGGTTATAACACTGAAGCTTTCTTT. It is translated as CASSPLEGYNTEAFF.

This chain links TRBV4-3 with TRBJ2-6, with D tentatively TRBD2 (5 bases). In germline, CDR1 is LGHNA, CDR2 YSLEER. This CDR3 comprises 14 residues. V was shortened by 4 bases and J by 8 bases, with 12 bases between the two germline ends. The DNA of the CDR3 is TGCGCCAGCAGCCTCGACTCCGGGACCAACGTCCTGACTTTC. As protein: CASSLDSGTNVLTF.

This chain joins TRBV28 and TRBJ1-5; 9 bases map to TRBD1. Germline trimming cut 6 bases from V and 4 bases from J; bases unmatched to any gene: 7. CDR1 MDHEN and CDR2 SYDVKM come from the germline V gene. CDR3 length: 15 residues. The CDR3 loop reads CASRPRDRENQPQHF. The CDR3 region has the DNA TGTGCCAGCAGGCCCCGGGACAGGGAAAATCAGCCCCAGCATTTT.